The following is a T cell receptor (beta chain) sequence with its context. Its antigen target is currently unknown. Base-call qualities are not available, and no considerably larger clone is one nucleotide away. The immunoSEQ Assay, a bias-controlled multiplex PCR, was used to amplify TCRbeta CDR3 regions from genomic DNA. Per the source publication's procedure: The number of nucleated cells in each sample was estimated by amplification of reference gene primers within the assay. Sequence reads were collapsed and filtered to measure the absolute abundance of every unique TCRbeta CDR3 rearrangement. For each sample, productive Simpson clonality was calculated by taking the square root of Simpson's diversity index across productive rearrangements. Imported from immuneACCESS, the table was reduced by TCRdb to in-frame sequences with V and J called. These copies leave out some clones; in studies compared against another copy, an unresolved V gene accounts for under half, and the cause of the remainder is not known. That table supplies the V and J calls and clone size; D and trimming were determined from the DNA. Within this sample are approximately 220,000 clones, with 85% to 90% of them counted one time only. The top ten clones comprise nearly 4.5% of the sample.

These data originate in a study of blood T cell repertoires in COVID-19 (dated by TCRdb to 2020 to 2021). About the full investigation: Collaborator samples came from the United States, Italy and Spain and covered acute and convalescent phases of COVID-19. The prospective study material was composed of cDNA or gDNA derived from T cells, B-cell-depleted T cells, or PBMCs. Deeply sampled blood TCRbeta repertoires from subjects exposed to, actively infected with, or recovered from COVID-19 were included in the dataset. A freely available public database, intended as a resource for researchers studying the immune response to SARS-CoV-2, is where the repertoires were released. Samples came from the ongoing ImmuneRACE study (first 160 participants) plus 1,254 subjects from 6 global collaborators. A de-identified subject ID, COVID-19 status, age in years and sex were almost always included in the sample metadata. Where HLA class I and class II types were available, the types were taken from metadata supplied by the sample provider, not from assay-based typing.

From cysteine to phenylalanine, the CDR3 is 15 amino acids long. Only the CDR3 DNA stays, 45 bases, in frame from base 1. The germline V gene specifies SGHVS as CDR1 and FQNEAQ as CDR2. V lost 0 bases and J lost 10 bases; the stretch between them is 13 bases long. Each collaborating institution followed its own protocols to collect whole blood in K2EDTA tubes. For TCRbeta analysis, collaborator samples were shipped as frozen whole blood, as isolated PBMCs, or as DNA extracted from either sample type. The paper's findings and limits, for the study overall: Clinical and demographic metadata were provided uncurated, with the amount varying by source and participant.

This chain is built from TRBV7-8 and TRBJ1-6; possibly the D gene is TRBD1, per 6 matching bases. The receptor comes from a man in his fifties or sixties with acute or convalescent COVID-19. Specimen: peripheral blood. Here the CDR3 is given as CASSLAIQGGSPLHF. The nucleotide sequence is given as TGTGCCAGCAGCTTAGCCATACAGGGTGGCTCACCCCTCCACTTT.